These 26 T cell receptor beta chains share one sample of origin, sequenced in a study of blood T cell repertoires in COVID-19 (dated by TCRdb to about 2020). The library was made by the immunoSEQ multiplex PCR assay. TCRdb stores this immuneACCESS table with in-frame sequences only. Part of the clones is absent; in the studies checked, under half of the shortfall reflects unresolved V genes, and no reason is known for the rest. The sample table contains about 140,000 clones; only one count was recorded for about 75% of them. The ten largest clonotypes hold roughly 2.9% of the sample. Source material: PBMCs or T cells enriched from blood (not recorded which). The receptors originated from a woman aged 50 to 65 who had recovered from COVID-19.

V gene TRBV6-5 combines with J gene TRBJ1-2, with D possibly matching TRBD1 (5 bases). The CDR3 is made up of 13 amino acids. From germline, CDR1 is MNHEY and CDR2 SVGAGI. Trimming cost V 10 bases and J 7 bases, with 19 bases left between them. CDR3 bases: TGTGCCATTCAGGGCTGGCCCGTTGCTGGCTACACCTTC. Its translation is CAIQGWPVAGYTF.

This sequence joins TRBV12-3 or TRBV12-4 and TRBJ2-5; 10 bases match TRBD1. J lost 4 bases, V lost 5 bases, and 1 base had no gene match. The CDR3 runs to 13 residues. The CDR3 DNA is TGTGCCAGCAGTCGACAGGGGGCAGAGACCCAGTACTTC. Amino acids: CASSRQGAETQYF.

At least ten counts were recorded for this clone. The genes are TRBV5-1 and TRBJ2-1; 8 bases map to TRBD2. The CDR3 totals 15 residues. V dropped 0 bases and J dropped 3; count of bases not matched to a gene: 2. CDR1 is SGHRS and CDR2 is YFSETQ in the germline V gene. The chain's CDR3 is CASSLEAGDYNEQFF. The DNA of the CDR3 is TGCGCCAGCAGCTTGGAAGCGGGGGACTACAATGAGCAGTTCTTC.

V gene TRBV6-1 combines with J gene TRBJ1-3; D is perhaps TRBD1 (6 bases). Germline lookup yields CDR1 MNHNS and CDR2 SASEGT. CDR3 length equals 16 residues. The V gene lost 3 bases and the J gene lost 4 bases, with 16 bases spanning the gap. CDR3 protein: CASSDDRTATGNTIYF. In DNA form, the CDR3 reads TGTGCCAGCAGTGATGACCGGACAGCGACAGGAAACACCATATATTTT.

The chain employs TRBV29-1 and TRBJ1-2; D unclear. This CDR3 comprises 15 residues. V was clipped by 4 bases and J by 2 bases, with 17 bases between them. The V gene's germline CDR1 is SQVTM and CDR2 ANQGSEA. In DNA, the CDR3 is TGCAGCGTTGTTCCCCCCGGACTGGCCAACTATGGCTACACCTTC. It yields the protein CSVVPPGLANYGYTF.

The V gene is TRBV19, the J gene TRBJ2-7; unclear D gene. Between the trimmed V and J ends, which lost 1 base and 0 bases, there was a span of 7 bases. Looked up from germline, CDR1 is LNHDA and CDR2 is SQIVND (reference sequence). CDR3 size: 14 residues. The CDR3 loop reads CASSIVIFSYEQYF. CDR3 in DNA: TGTGCCAGTAGTATAGTCATTTTCTCCTACGAGCAGTACTTC.

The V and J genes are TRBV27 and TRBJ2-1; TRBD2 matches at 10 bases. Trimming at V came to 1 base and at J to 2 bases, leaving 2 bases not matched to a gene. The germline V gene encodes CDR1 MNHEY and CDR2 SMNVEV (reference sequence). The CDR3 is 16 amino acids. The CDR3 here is CASSLYSGRPYNEQFF. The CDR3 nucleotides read TGTGCCAGCAGTTTATATAGCGGGAGGCCCTACAATGAGCAGTTCTTC.

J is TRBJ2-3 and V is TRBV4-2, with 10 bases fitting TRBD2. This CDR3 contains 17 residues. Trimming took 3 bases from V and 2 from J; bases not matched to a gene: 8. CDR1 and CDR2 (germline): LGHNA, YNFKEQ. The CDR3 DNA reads TGTGCCAGCAGCCAGGGAGCGGGAGGGGGGGACACAGATACGCAGTATTTT. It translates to CASSQGAGGGDTDTQYF.

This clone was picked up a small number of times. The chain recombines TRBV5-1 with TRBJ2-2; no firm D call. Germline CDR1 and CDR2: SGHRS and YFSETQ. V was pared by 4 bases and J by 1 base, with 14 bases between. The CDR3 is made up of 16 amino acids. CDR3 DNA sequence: TGCGCCAGCAGCCCAGGCCCCGGTTTGAACACCGGGGAGCTGTTTTTT. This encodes CASSPGPGLNTGELFF.

The CDR3 nucleotides are TGTGCCAGCAGCCCCTTCGGGCAGGGCAGCGGGTATGGCTACACCTTC. Translated: CASSPFGQGSGYGYTF. The chain couples TRBV7-8 to TRBJ1-2, with D possibly matching TRBD1 (5 bases). This CDR3 comprises 16 residues. The germline V gene has CDR1 SGHVS and CDR2 FQNEAQ. Trimming cost V 5 bases and J 5 bases, with 21 bases left between them.

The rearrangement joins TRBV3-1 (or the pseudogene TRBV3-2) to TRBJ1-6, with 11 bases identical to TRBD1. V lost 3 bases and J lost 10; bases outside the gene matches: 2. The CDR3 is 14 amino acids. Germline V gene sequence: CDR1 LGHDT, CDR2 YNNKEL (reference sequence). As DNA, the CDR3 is TGTGCCAGCAGCCAGGGACAGGGGGTATCACCCCTCCACTTT. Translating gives CASSQGQGVSPLHF.

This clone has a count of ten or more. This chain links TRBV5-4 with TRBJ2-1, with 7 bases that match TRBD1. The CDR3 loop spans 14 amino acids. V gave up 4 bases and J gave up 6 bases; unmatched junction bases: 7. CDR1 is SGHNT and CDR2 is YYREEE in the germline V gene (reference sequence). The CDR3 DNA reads TGTGCCAGCAGCCAACCTCCAGGGGGCAATGAGCAGTTCTTC. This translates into CASSQPPGGNEQFF.

CDR3 DNA sequence: TGTGCCATCAGTCCTCAGACGGGAGCCACCACAGATACGCAGTATTTT. This codes for CAISPQTGATTDTQYF. The chain couples TRBV10-3 to TRBJ2-3; D possibly corresponds to TRBD2 (6 bases). CDR3 length: 16 amino acids. Trimming took off 5 bases at V and 2 bases at J, with 17 bases between the two ends. Germline V lookup: CDR1 ENHRY, CDR2 SYGVKD.

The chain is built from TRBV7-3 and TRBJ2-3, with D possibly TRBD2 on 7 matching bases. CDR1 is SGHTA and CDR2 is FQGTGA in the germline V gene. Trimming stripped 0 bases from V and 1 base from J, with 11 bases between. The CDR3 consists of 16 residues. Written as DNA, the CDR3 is TGTGCCAGCAGCTTAACTGGGGGGGCTCGCACAGATACGCAGTATTTT. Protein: CASSLTGGARTDTQYF.

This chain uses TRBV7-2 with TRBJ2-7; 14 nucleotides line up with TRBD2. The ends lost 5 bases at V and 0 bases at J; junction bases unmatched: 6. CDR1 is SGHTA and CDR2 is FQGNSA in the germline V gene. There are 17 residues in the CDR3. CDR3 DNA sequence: TGTGCCAGCAGCCTAAGGGGACTAGCGGGGGTCTCCTACGAGCAGTACTTC. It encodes CASSLRGLAGVSYEQYF.

The CDR3 protein is CASSARTSGVDTQYF. The DNA of the CDR3 is TGTGCCAGCAGCGCGCGGACTAGCGGGGTTGATACGCAGTATTTT. This chain joins TRBV7-9 and TRBJ2-3; 12 positions match TRBD2. Germline V gene lookup returns CDR1 SEHNR and CDR2 FQNEAQ (reference sequence). The CDR3 totals 15 residues. The V segment lost 5 bases and the J segment 6 bases; nucleotides outside the gene matches: 6.

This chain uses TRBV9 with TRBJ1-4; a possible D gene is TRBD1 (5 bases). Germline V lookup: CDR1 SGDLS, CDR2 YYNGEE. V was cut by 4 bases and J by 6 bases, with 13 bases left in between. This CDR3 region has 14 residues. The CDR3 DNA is TGTGCCAGCAGCATCGACAGTTACGATGAAAAACTGTTTTTT. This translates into CASSIDSYDEKLFF.

The CDR3 sequence is CSVDTGTGTDTQYF. The CDR3 coding sequence is TGCAGCGTTGACACAGGCACTGGCACAGATACGCAGTATTTT. This chain links TRBV29-1 with TRBJ2-3; D is perhaps TRBD1 (5 bases). The germline gives CDR1 SQVTM, CDR2 ANQGSEA. The CDR3 has 14 amino acids. The V gene lost 3 bases and the J gene lost 1 base, with 11 bases spanning the gap.

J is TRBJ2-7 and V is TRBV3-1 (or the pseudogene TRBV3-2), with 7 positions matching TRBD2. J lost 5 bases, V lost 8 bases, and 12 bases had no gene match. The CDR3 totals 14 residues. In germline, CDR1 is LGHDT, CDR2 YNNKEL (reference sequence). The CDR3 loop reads CASSLSGAQNEQYF. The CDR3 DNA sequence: TGTGCCAGCTCTCTCAGCGGGGCTCAGAACGAGCAGTACTTC.

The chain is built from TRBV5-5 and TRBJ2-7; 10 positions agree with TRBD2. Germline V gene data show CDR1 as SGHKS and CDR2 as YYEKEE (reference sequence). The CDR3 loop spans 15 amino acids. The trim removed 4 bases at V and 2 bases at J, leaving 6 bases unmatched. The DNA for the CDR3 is TGTGCCAGCAGCCCGGGACTAGCGAGTACCTACGAGCAGTACTTC. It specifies CASSPGLASTYEQYF.

CDR3 residues: CASKGDSISEAFF. CDR3 in DNA: TGCGCCAGCAAGGGGGACAGCATTTCTGAAGCTTTCTTT. This chain connects TRBV5-1 to TRBJ1-1, with 7 bases lining up with TRBD1. The trim removed 6 bases at V and 6 bases at J, leaving 8 bases unmatched. CDR3 length: 13 amino acids. Per the germline V gene, CDR1 is SGHRS and CDR2 is YFSETQ.

The CDR3 sequence is CASRPDSYLTDTQYF. The CDR3 bases are TGTGCCAGCAGACCTGACAGTTATCTCACAGATACGCAGTATTTT. The chain recombines TRBV5-4 with TRBJ2-3; D perhaps matches TRBD1 (5 bases). The CDR3 runs 15 residues. V dropped 5 bases and J dropped 2 bases, with 15 bases sitting between them. Germline V gene sequence: CDR1 SGHNT, CDR2 YYREEE (reference sequence).

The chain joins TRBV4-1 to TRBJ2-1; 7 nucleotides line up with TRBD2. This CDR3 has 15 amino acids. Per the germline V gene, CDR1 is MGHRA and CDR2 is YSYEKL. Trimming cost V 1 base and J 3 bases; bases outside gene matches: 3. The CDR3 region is CASSQGQRGYNEQFF. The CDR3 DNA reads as TGCGCCAGCAGCCAAGGGCAGCGGGGCTACAATGAGCAGTTCTTC.

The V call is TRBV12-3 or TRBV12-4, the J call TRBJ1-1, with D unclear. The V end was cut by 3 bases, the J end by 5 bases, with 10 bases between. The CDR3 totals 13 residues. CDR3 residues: CASSFIGRTEAFF. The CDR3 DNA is TGTGCCAGCAGTTTTATTGGGCGAACTGAAGCTTTCTTT.

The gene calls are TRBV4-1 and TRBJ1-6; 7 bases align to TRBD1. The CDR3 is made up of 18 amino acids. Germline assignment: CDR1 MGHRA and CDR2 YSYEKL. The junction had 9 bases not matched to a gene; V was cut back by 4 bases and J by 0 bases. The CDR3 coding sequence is TGCGCCAGCAGCCTGGGGACAGCCGAGAGCTCCTATAATTCACCCCTCCACTTT. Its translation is CASSLGTAESSYNSPLHF.

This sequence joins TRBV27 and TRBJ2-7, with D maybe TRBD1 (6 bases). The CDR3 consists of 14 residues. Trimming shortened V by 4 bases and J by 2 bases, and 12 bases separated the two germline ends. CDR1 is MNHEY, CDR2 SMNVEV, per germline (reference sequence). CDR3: CASSSPGQPYEQYF. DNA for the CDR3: TGTGCCAGCAGTTCCCCCGGACAGCCCTACGAGCAGTACTTC.